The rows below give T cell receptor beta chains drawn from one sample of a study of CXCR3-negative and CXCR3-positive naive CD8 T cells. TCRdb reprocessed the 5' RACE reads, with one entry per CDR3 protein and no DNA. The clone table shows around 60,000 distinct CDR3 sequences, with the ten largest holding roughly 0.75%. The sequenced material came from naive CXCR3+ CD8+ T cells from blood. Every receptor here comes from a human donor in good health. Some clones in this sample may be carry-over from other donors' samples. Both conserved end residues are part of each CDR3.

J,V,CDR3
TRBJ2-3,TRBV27,CATKGSGVTDTQYF
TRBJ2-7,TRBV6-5,CASSYLAGAAREEQYF
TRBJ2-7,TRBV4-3,CASSHDRGSYEQYF
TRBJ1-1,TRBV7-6,CASSSEVANTEAFF
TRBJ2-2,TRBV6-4,CASSERSTGELFF
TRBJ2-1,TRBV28,CASSFPGTDLYNEQFF
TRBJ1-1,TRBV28,CASRGNTEAFF
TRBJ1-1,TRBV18,CASSPEGMNTEAFF
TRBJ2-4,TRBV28,CASNFPSDGSKNIQYF
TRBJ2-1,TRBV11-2,CASSIPGGAYNEQFF
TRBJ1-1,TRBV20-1,CSARAVAGDRPRNTEAFF
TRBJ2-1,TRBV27,CASSLSPGSGADEQFF
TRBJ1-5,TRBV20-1,CSASPPDRGKQPQHF
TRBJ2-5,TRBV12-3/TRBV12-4,CASSGYWDRGRAQETQYF
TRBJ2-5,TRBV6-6,CASSHELAEMQETQYF
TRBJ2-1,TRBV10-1,CASRAGGYNEQFF
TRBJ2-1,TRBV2,CASNRWTSGGADEQFF
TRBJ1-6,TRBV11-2,CASSAGPGAGTPLHF
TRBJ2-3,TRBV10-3,CAISDWLDTQYF
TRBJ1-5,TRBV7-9,CASSSTGGSPIGNQPQHF
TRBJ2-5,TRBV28,CASTRDRGRETQYF
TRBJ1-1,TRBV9,CASRQLLGTEAFF
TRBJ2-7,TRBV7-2,CASSWGQSPYEQYF
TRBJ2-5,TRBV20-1,CSAREGTSGAQETQYF
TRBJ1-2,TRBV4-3,CASSTYARGGYGYTF
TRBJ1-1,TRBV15,CATSRRTGMNTEAFF
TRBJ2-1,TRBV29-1,CSGLADNEQFF
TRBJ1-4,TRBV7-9,CASSSRNSRLGEVEKLFF
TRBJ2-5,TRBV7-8,CASSPSPDRRETQYF
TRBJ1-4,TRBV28,CAHGAGGPYNEKLFF
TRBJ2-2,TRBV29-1,CSVDTGTAVGTGELFF
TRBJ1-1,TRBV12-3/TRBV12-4,CASSFGTEAFF
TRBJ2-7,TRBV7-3,CASSLSPLAGTYEQYF
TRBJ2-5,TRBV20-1,CSAGRYDQETQYF
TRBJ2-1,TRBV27,CASSLEDSSYNEQFF
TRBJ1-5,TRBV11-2,CASSLYGRNQPQHF
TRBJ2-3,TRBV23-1,CASSQDIEADDLRADTQYF
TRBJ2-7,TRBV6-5,CASSGVSYEQYF
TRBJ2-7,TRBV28,CASSFLDRVDEQYF
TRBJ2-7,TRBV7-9,CASSQRGQLPTYEQYF
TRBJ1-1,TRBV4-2,CASSQTGAEAFF
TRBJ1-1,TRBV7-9,CASSPGLEAFF
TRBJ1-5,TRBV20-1,CSASLVNQPQHF
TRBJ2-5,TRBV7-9,CASSSGGAVQETQYF
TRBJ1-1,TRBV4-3,CASSQESSDLNTEAFF
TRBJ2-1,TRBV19,CASGLGLAGTDEQFF
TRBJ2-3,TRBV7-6,CASSPGRGSLHTDTQYF
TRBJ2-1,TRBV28,CASSGDLRNEQFF
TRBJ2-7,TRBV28,CASRYRLLYEQYF
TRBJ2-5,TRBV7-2,CASSLGDYQETQYF
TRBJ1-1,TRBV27,CASAWETNTEAFF
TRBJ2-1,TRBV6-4,CASSDAGTSGEQFF
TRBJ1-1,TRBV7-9,CASSGTTGPQIKNTEAFF
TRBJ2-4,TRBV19,CASSRVFPDGRTDIQYF
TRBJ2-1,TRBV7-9,CASSFSLGGYNEQFF
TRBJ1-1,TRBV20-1,CSALPDRAPNTEAFF
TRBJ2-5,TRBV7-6,CASSLSVGLAGVQETQYF